This is a list of T cell receptor beta chains from one sample in a study of T cells in Graves' hyperthyroidism and ophthalmopathy. TCRdb itself ran the multiplex PCR reads through MiXCR, one entry per CDR3 protein. The sample yields a few hundred thousand distinct CDR3 sequences, 11% to 15% seen once. The sample taken for sequencing was blood. The receptor source for this set is a middle-aged woman with Graves' hyperthyroidism. The CDR3 runs from the conserved cysteine through the conserved F or W. The order of the fields is clone size, J gene, D gene, V gene, CDR3 DNA, CDR3 protein. The D gene is left open where the match is weak. Where a row states a size, it is once, few, many or the class of an expanded clone; other rows omit it.

>NA|TRBJ2-3|NA|TRBV7-2
TGTGCCAGCAGCTCTTGGCAGGATACGCAGTATTTT
CASSSWQDTQYF
>few|TRBJ2-5|TRBD1|TRBV4-1
TGCGCCAGCAGTCATTCCGGGACAGGACAAGAGACCCAGTACTTC
CASSHSGTGQETQYF
>many|TRBJ2-2|NA|TRBV30
TGTGCCTGGAGTAGAAGGGTCGGGGAGCTGTTTTTT
CAWSRRVGELFF
>many|TRBJ1-2|NA|TRBV30
TGTGCCTGGAGTACAGGGCCGATCTATGGCTACACCTTC
CAWSTGPIYGYTF
>few|TRBJ1-1|NA|TRBV25-1
TGTGCCAGCAAGACGCAGAACACTGAAGCTTTCTTT
CASKTQNTEAFF
>NA|TRBJ2-1|NA|TRBV5-6
TGTGCCAGCAGCCCATGGGACGGGAGCTCCTACAATGAGCAGTTCTTC
CASSPWDGSSYNEQFF
>few|TRBJ1-2|TRBD1|TRBV27
TGTGCCAGCAGGTTGGCCGGGACAGGGGGTAACTATGGCTACACCTTC
CASRLAGTGGNYGYTF
>NA|TRBJ1-3|NA|TRBV7-9
TGTGCCAGCAGCTTACTCGGGGATGGAAACACCATATATTTT
CASSLLGDGNTIYF
>once|TRBJ1-1|TRBD1|TRBV10-3
TGTGCCACCGGGACAGGAGGTTACACTGAAGCTTTCTTT
CATGTGGYTEAFF
>few|TRBJ2-7|NA|TRBV28
TGTGCCAGCAGTTTATGGTTGAGGGAAACCTACGAGCAGTACTTC
CASSLWLRETYEQYF
>few|TRBJ1-2|NA|TRBV6-1
TGTGCCAGCAGTGAATGGGGCATTTCAAACTATGGCTACACCTTC
CASSEWGISNYGYTF
>once|TRBJ1-2|NA|TRBV6-1
TGTGCCAGCAACCAGTCTCCTTCTCACGGCTACACCTTC
CASNQSPSHGYTF
>NA|TRBJ2-6|NA|TRBV11-1
TGTGCCAGCAGCTTAGAACCTGGGGCCAACGTCCTGACTTTC
CASSLEPGANVLTF
>many|TRBJ2-2|NA|TRBV30
TGTGCCTGGACACCGGGACTCAACACCGGGGAGCTGTTTTTT
CAWTPGLNTGELFF
>NA|TRBJ2-1|NA|TRBV5-5
TGTGCCAGCAGCCCCGACACAGGGTACAATGAGCAGTTCTTC
CASSPDTGYNEQFF
>many|TRBJ1-5|TRBD1|TRBV30
TGTGCCTGGAGTCGACAGGGGGACAATCAGCCCCAGCATTTT
CAWSRQGDNQPQHF
>many|TRBJ2-1|TRBD2|TRBV18
TGTGCCAGCTCACCACCGGGACTAGCGGGAGGCCATGAGCAGTTCTTC
CASSPPGLAGGHEQFF